This entry describes one T cell receptor (beta chain). The antigen is undetermined. The CDR3 extends over 14 amino acids. CDR1 is MGHRA, CDR2 YSYEKL, per germline. The germline V and J ends were trimmed by 6 bases and 0 bases, with 11 bases remaining between them. The sample belongs to a study of post-analysis software for immune sequencing data. As for the study in general: Relapsing-remitting, secondary progressive and progressive-relapsing forms of multiple sclerosis all featured among disease courses. Regarding the study as a whole: Patients with multiple sclerosis recorded significantly lower normalized Chao1 diversity than controls, the study found. With TRBV5-6, TRBV5-1 and TRBV20-1 included, about five TRBV segments were more frequent in patients than in controls.

Researchers reported that TCR beta cDNA libraries carried unique molecular identifiers. The T cell input of about 0.95 to 11 million gave roughly 0.5 million cDNA molecules. Each CDR3 protein is one row after TCRdb ran MiXCR on the PCR reads. Seen here are hundreds of thousands of distinct CDR3 sequences, about 27% observed once, and the top ten hold about 0.5%. The chain is built from TRBV4-1 and TRBJ1-1; no clear D. This clonotype was obtained from a girl aged 5-17 years with multiple sclerosis. The sequenced sample was blood. The CDR3 coding sequence is TGCGCCAGCAGAGGACGGACCATGAACACTGAAGCTTTCTTT. Translating it yields CASRGRTMNTEAFF.